The rows below give T cell receptor beta chains drawn from one sample of a study of T-cell memory formation after mild COVID-19. Using its own MiXCR run on the 5' RACE reads, TCRdb lists one record per CDR3 protein. Of 15,000 to 20,000 distinct CDR3 sequences listed, about a quarter were seen once; the top ten hold approximately 56%. Sequenced material: PBMCs or a T cell subset sorted from them (not recorded which). These receptors were taken from a man aged 18 to 29 who had mild COVID-19 (a few samples of this study predate the infection). Cell type and time point are not known. Each CDR3 is given with its conserved first and last residue. The order of the fields is CDR3 length, clone size, D gene, V gene, J gene, CDR3 protein, CDR3 DNA. A D gene is named only where the DNA matches it firmly. For some rows the clone size is stated as once, few or many, or as a class when expanded; others skip it.

12	-	-	TRBV9	TRBJ2-5	CASSYPGKTQYF	TGTGCCAGCAGCTACCCGGGGAAGACCCAGTACTTC
15	few	TRBD2	TRBV7-6	TRBJ2-1	CASSLLAGVYNEQFF	TGTGCCAGCAGCTTGCTAGCGGGAGTCTACAATGAGCAGTTCTTC
16	-	TRBD2	TRBV10-3	TRBJ2-1	CAISPVAGGPYNEQFF	TGTGCCATCAGTCCTGTAGCGGGGGGACCGTACAATGAGCAGTTCTTC
16	many	-	TRBV5-4	TRBJ2-4	CASSSLVGLAKNIQYF	TGTGCCAGCAGCTCCCTGGTGGGATTAGCCAAAAACATTCAGTACTTC
13	many	TRBD2	TRBV15	TRBJ2-5	CATRAGFQETQYF	TGTGCCACCCGAGCGGGGTTCCAAGAGACCCAGTACTTC
16	once	-	TRBV6-6	TRBJ1-5	CASSSQYRDSDQPQHF	TGTGCCAGCAGTTCACAATACCGGGACTCCGATCAGCCCCAGCATTTT
16	many	-	TRBV27	TRBJ2-1	CASSLSTGDRYNEQFF	TGTGCCAGCAGTTTATCAACAGGAGATAGATACAATGAGCAGTTCTTC
14	many	TRBD2	TRBV27	TRBJ2-1	CASSLRGAGNEQFF	TGTGCCAGCAGCCTGCGGGGGGCGGGGAATGAGCAGTTCTTC
14	-	-	TRBV28	TRBJ2-3	CASSFHAHTDTQYF	TGTGCCAGCAGTTTTCACGCGCACACAGATACGCAGTATTTT
16	-	-	TRBV12-3/TRBV12-4	TRBJ1-1	CASTPRRAYVNTEAFF	TGTGCCAGCACTCCCCGTAGGGCCTACGTCAACACTGAAGCTTTCTTT
13	-	-	TRBV27	TRBJ1-2	CASSLSVNYGYTF	TGTGCCAGCAGTTTATCAGTTAACTATGGCTACACCTTC
15	-	-	TRBV4-3	TRBJ2-1	CASSTGTGTHNEQFF	TGCGCAAGCTCGACCGGAACCGGGACCCACAATGAGCAGTTCTTC
20	-	TRBD1	TRBV9	TRBJ2-1	CASSFRTGAASTFSYNEQFF	TGTGCCAGCAGCTTCCGGACAGGGGCCGCAAGTACGTTCTCCTACAATGAGCAGTTCTTC
13	few	-	TRBV7-9	TRBJ1-1	CASSHTGGSEAFF	TGTGCCAGCAGCCATACCGGCGGATCCGAAGCTTTCTTT
14	-	-	TRBV7-6	TRBJ2-7	CASSPGTRTYEQYF	TGTGCCAGCAGCCCTGGGACGCGAACCTACGAGCAGTACTTC
14	-	-	TRBV7-2	TRBJ2-3	CASSLGQSTDTQYF	TGTGCCAGCAGCTTAGGACAGAGCACAGATACGCAGTATTTT
14	many	-	TRBV4-3	TRBJ2-7	CASSSGVLSYEQYF	TGCGCCAGCAGCTCGGGGGTTTTGTCCTACGAGCAGTACTTC
13	-	-	TRBV12-3/TRBV12-4	TRBJ2-7	CASSQGNSYEQYF	TGTGCCAGCAGCCAGGGGAACTCCTACGAGCAGTACTTC
14	many	TRBD2	TRBV19	TRBJ2-1	CATAGTSGYNEQFF	TGTGCCACCGCCGGGACTAGCGGGTACAATGAGCAGTTCTTC
14	few	-	TRBV6-1	TRBJ1-5	CASMEGHSNQPQHF	TGTGCCAGCATGGAAGGACATAGCAATCAGCCCCAGCATTTT
13	-	-	TRBV7-3	TRBJ1-1	CASSRTANTEAFF	TGTGCCAGCAGCCGGACGGCGAACACTGAAGCTTTCTTT
15	many	TRBD1	TRBV12-3/TRBV12-4	TRBJ2-7	CASSWGYGTGDEQYF	TGTGCCAGCAGTTGGGGTTATGGGACAGGGGACGAGCAGTACTTC
13	-	-	TRBV29-1	TRBJ2-1	CSGSWFQNNEQFF	TGCAGCGGTTCCTGGTTCCAAAACAATGAGCAGTTCTTC
14	many	-	TRBV4-3	TRBJ1-1	CASSQVLGDTEAFF	TGCGCCAGCAGCCAAGTCCTGGGGGACACTGAAGCTTTCTTT
19	many	TRBD2	TRBV5-1	TRBJ2-1	CASRWLAGSGGRSYNEQFF	TGCGCCAGCAGGTGGTTAGCGGGGAGCGGTGGGCGCTCCTACAATGAGCAGTTCTTC
13	-	TRBD2	TRBV20-1	TRBJ2-3	CRPGAGDTDTQYF	TGCAGGCCAGGAGCGGGGGACACAGATACGCAGTATTTT
16	many	TRBD2	TRBV6-6	TRBJ2-1	CASSYSGGGAHNEQFF	TGTGCCAGCAGTTACTCAGGCGGGGGGGCTCACAATGAGCAGTTCTTC
14	many	TRBD2	TRBV10-3	TRBJ2-2	CASLAGANTGELFF	TGTGCCTCTCTAGCGGGGGCGAACACCGGGGAGCTGTTTTTT
14	many	-	TRBV27	TRBJ1-5	CASSYGSAIGPQHF	TGTGCCAGCAGTTACGGCAGCGCCATAGGGCCCCAGCATTTT
11	-	-	TRBV7-2	TRBJ2-7	CASTQAYEQYF	TGTGCCAGCACCCAGGCGTACGAGCAGTACTTC
17	many	-	TRBV7-9	TRBJ2-3	CASSNKFRAKGTDTQYF	TGTGCCAGCAGCAATAAATTTCGGGCTAAGGGCACAGATACGCAGTATTTT
14	once	-	TRBV24-1	TRBJ2-1	CATSAAGLDNEQFF	TGTGCCACCAGTGCCGCAGGCTTGGACAATGAGCAGTTCTTC
16	few	-	TRBV9	TRBJ2-1	CASSVDLGGSYNEQFF	TGTGCCAGCAGCGTCGATCTAGGAGGCTCCTACAATGAGCAGTTCTTC
15	few	TRBD1	TRBV4-1	TRBJ1-2	CASSQVWTGLRGYTF	TGCGCCAGCAGCCAAGTGTGGACAGGGTTGAGGGGCTACACCTTC
16	-	-	TRBV6-2/TRBV6-3	TRBJ1-5	CASSRLTWGAAQPQHF	TGTGCCAGCAGCCGCCTGACCTGGGGGGCCGCTCAGCCCCAGCATTTT
15	many	-	TRBV7-7	TRBJ1-1	CASSPFPGGDTEAFF	TGTGCCAGCAGCCCCTTTCCGGGTGGGGATACTGAAGCTTTCTTT
18	few	TRBD2	TRBV7-9	TRBJ2-4	CASSGTSGDRLAKNIQYF	TGTGCCAGCAGCGGGACTAGCGGGGACCGCCTAGCCAAAAACATTCAGTACTTC
14	many	-	TRBV28	TRBJ1-2	CASSFPTPTYGYTF	TGTGCCAGCAGTTTTCCCACCCCCACTTATGGCTACACCTTC
13	many	-	TRBV6-2/TRBV6-3	TRBJ2-1	CASNRGLYNEQFF	TGTGCCAGCAATCGGGGTCTCTACAATGAGCAGTTCTTC
17	many	TRBD1	TRBV7-8	TRBJ2-1	CASSFLVGTGVGNEQFF	TGTGCCAGCAGCTTTTTGGTTGGCACAGGGGTAGGCAATGAGCAGTTCTTC
14	many	-	TRBV9	TRBJ2-7	CASSGTGWGSEQYF	TGTGCCAGCAGCGGAACCGGATGGGGGTCCGAGCAGTACTTC
14	-	-	TRBV12-3/TRBV12-4	TRBJ1-1	CASSSPWGNTEAFF	TGTGCCAGCAGTTCGCCGTGGGGGAACACTGAAGCTTTCTTT
16	-	TRBD1	TRBV11-1	TRBJ2-7	CASSLDGDRGTYEQYF	TGTGCCAGCAGCTTAGATGGGGACAGGGGGACCTACGAGCAGTACTTC
18	many	TRBD1	TRBV5-1	TRBJ2-5	CASSLEGQRDRAEETQYF	TGCGCCAGCAGCTTGGAAGGCCAAAGAGACAGGGCCGAGGAGACCCAGTACTTC
13	many	-	TRBV6-2/TRBV6-3	TRBJ1-1	CASSRKEYTEAFF	TGTGCCAGCAGTAGAAAAGAGTACACTGAAGCTTTCTTT
15	many	-	TRBV4-2	TRBJ1-1	CASSPPVGSRSEAFF	TGTGCCAGCAGCCCACCAGTTGGGAGTCGTTCTGAAGCTTTCTTT
15	many	-	TRBV27	TRBJ2-5	CASSLSPEGLETQYF	TGTGCCAGCAGTTTATCTCCTGAGGGTTTGGAGACCCAGTACTTC